This T cell receptor beta chain is from a study of blood T cell repertoires in COVID-19 (dated by TCRdb to the early 2020s). A note on the overall study: Samples covering the acute and convalescent phases of COVID-19 were provided by collaborators in the United States, Italy and Spain. The prospective study material was composed of cDNA or gDNA derived from T cells, B-cell-depleted T cells, or PBMCs. Subjects who had been exposed to COVID-19, were actively infected with it, or had recovered from it provided the deeply sampled blood TCRbeta repertoires that made up the dataset. The repertoires were made available in a free public database intended to serve as a resource for research on the immune response to SARS-CoV-2. The samples were drawn from the first 160 participants of the ongoing ImmuneRACE study and from 950 to 1,500 subjects provided by 6 global collaborators. A de-identified subject ID, COVID-19 status, age in years and sex were almost always included in the sample metadata. HLA class I and class II types, where available, came from metadata supplied by the sample provider rather than from assay-based typing.

Enrolling through a virtual design, the prospective study's participants ranged in age from roughly 18 to 89 years and lived across more than 20 United States geographic areas. Cohort assignment in the prospective study relied on participant-reported clinical history from a screening survey and a study questionnaire. In the prospective study, whole blood, serum and a nasopharyngeal or oropharyngeal swab were collected from each participant by mobile phlebotomists. Participants in the prospective study had the option to provide additional blood draws and questionnaires over a roughly 2-month period. Prospective study blood samples were shipped either frozen or at room temperature before DNA extraction. About this clone itself: Its antigen is not yet known. No clone much larger than this one lies a single base away; base qualities are absent. This sample includes further DNA sequences coding for the same CDR3.

Overall study results and their limits: Clinical and demographic metadata were provided uncurated, with the amount varying by source and participant.

TCRbeta CDR3 regions were amplified from genomic DNA using the immunoSEQ Assay, a bias-controlled multiplex PCR. Per the original workflow: Nucleated cell counts per sample were estimated from amplification of reference gene primers within the assay. Sequence reads were collapsed and filtered to measure the absolute abundance of every unique TCRbeta CDR3 rearrangement. For each sample, productive Simpson clonality was calculated as the square root of Simpson's diversity index across productive rearrangements. Entries here come from immuneACCESS through TCRdb and include only in-frame sequences with V and J called. Some clones fail to appear in such tables; in the studies checked, an unresolved V gene covers under half of the shortfall, and the cause of the remainder is unknown. Clone size and the V and J calls come from that table; the DNA yielded D and trimming. The sample contains fewer than 250,000 clones, 65% to 90% of them found a single time. The top ten constitute about 8.2% of the sample.

The receptor was isolated from a woman aged 45-65 years with acute COVID-19. Material for sequencing was PBMCs or T cells enriched from blood (not recorded which).

The DNA reads as follows: TGTGCCAGTAGTATCGACAGTCTTTATGGCTACACCTTC. It translates as CASSIDSLYGYTF. This chain joins TRBV19 to TRBJ1-2; TRBD1 is possibly the D segment (5 matching bases). From the germline V gene (reference sequence), CDR1 is LNHDA and CDR2 is SQIVND. A distance of 10 bases separates the germline ends of V and J, which lose 3 bases and 5 bases respectively. The CDR3 sequence holds 13 residues, the cysteine and phenylalanine included. CDR3 DNA is the only sequence kept; it has 39 bases, read in frame from the first base.